The sample holds a few counts of the clone carrying this TCR beta chain. As yet, its antigen is unknown. The data originate from a study of human T cells and chemical hapten exposure. Germline CDR1 reads PRHDT; CDR2 reads FYEKMQ (reference sequence). V lost 4 bases and J lost 0, with 11 bases in between. The CDR3 is 15 amino acids. The time point is: patch test 2, 6 weeks after DPC sensitization. The treatment here: therapeutic diphenylcyclopropenone sensitization with weekly scalp DPC. Patches went on only after blood had been drawn each time. Before extraction, the whole blood was not fractionated, and total RNA was taken from it. Notes on the study in general: As patch test score rose, PT1 expanded TCR counts tended to rise as well.

TCRdb recomputed calls from the RACE reads with MiXCR, one row per CDR3 protein. The sample lists under 450,000 distinct CDR3 sequences, 6% to 7% occurring once. This specimen consisted of whole blood, obtained in connection with sensitization to the hapten diphenylcyclopropenone (DPC). The clonotype comes from a woman aged 18-29 years with alopecia areata. Some clones in this sample may be carry-over from other donors' samples. This rearrangement joins TRBV13 to TRBJ2-3; D unclear. The CDR3 protein is CASSSAETSTDTQYF. The CDR3 DNA follows: TGTGCCAGCAGCTCGGCGGAAACTAGCACAGATACGCAGTATTTT.